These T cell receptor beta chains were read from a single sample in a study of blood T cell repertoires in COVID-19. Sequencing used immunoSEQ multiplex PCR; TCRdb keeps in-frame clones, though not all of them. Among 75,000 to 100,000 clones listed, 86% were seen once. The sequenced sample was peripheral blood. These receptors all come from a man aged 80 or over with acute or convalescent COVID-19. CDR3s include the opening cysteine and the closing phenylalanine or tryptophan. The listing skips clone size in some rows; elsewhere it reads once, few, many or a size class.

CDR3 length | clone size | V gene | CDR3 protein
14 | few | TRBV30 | CAWSPGQANYEQYF
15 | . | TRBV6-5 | CASSPDRVITGELFF
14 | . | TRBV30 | CAWSLGQDNSPLHF
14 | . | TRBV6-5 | CASTPGQVAYEQYF
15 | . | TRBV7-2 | CASSLADLGAGELFF
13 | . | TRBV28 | CASRTQGFDEQYF
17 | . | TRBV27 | CASSLRWGSGSLYEQYF
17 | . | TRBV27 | CASSRRTSGRSNYEQYF
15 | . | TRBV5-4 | CASSSGAGGSETQYF
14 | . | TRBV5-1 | CASSLVTANTEAFF
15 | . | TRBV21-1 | CASSKKRLATDTQYF
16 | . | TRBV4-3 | CASSQQLAVLYNEQFF
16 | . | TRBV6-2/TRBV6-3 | CASNYVSGTSSYEQYF
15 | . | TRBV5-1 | CASSPTSGSAYEQYF
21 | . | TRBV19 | CASSIHLSGTSGRSSYNEQFF
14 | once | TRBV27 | CASSLSTGATEAFF
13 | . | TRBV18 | CASSPARGETQYF